The 27 T cell receptor beta chains listed next were all sequenced from one sample in a study of T cell responses to AZD1222 COVID-19 vaccine. Sequencing was performed with immunoSEQ multiplex PCR; in TCRdb, only in-frame clones are kept and a portion is missing. The sample lists under 150,000 clones; 85% to 90% were seen once. Sequenced here: peripheral blood, sampled 28 days after the second AZD1222 dose. Receptor source: an adult who received the AZD1222 COVID-19 vaccine.

The rearrangement joins TRBV19 to TRBJ1-1; D not resolved. The CDR3 loop spans 13 amino acids. Trimming removed 6 bases at V and 2 bases at J, with 10 bases between. Germline assignment: CDR1 LNHDA and CDR2 SQIVND (reference sequence). This CDR3 is CASSFQANTEAFF. CDR3 bases: TGTGCCAGTAGCTTCCAGGCCAACACTGAAGCTTTCTTT.

This sequence joins TRBV2 and TRBJ1-5, with D hard to call. The CDR3 totals 14 residues. Looked up from germline, CDR1 is SNHLY and CDR2 is FYNNEI. V was pared by 1 base and J by 7 bases, with 11 bases between. DNA for the CDR3: TGTGCCAGCAGTGAAGGGAGAAAAGGGCAGCCCCAGCATTTT. Translating gives CASSEGRKGQPQHF.

The chain joins TRBV28 to TRBJ1-4, with unresolved D. Trimming took 2 bases from V and 0 from J, leaving 7 bases between them. Germline V gene data show CDR1 as MDHEN and CDR2 as SYDVKM. The CDR3 loop spans 15 amino acids. The chain's CDR3 is CASSLRLATNEKLFF. In nucleotides, the CDR3 is TGTGCCAGCAGTTTACGACTTGCAACTAATGAAAAACTGTTTTTT.

V gene TRBV5-1 combines with J gene TRBJ1-6, with D maybe TRBD1 (6 bases). With 3 bases removed from V and 11 bases from J, the gap between germline ends came to 18 bases. The CDR3 length is 15 residues. Germline loops: CDR1 SGHRS, CDR2 YFSETQ. The DNA of the CDR3 is TGCGCCAGCAGCTACACCGGGACAAGCGATACACCCCTCCACTTT. The encoded protein is CASSYTGTSDTPLHF. The full variable domain, in which reference TRBV5-1 and TRBJ1-6 provide the parts outside the CDR3, is KAGVTQTPRYLIKTRGQQVTLSCSPISGHRSVSWYQQTPGQGLQFLFEYFSETQRNKGNFPGRFSGRQFSNSRSEMNVSTLELGDSALYLCASSYTGTSDTPLHFGNGTRLTVT.

The rearrangement uses TRBV6-1 and TRBJ2-3; D is possibly TRBD2 (6 bases). Germline V gene lookup returns CDR1 MNHNS and CDR2 SASEGT. This CDR3 is 17 amino acids long. V was cut by 2 bases and J by 2 bases, with 17 bases left in between. The CDR3, as DNA: TGTGCCAGCAGTGAAAACTCGGCGGGACCAAACACAGATACGCAGTATTTT. Protein sequence: CASSENSAGPNTDTQYF.

The chain links TRBV9 to TRBJ2-1; TRBD2 matches 7 bases. Germline V gene lookup returns CDR1 SGDLS and CDR2 YYNGEE. Germline trimming cut 7 bases from V and 4 bases from J; bases unmatched to any gene: 8. This CDR3 has 14 residues. The CDR3 nucleotides read TGTGCCAGCTCCGCGGGGGAGGTGTACAATGAGCAGTTCTTC. This translates into CASSAGEVYNEQFF. Full variable domain (rest looked up from reference TRBV9 and TRBJ2-1): DSGVTQTPKHLITATGQRVTLRCSPRSGDLSVYWYQQSLDQGLQFLIQYYNGEERAKGNILERFSAQQFPDLHSELNLSSLELGDSALYFCASSAGEVYNEQFFGPGTRLTVL.

The CDR3: CASSSGEREVETQYF. CDR3 nucleotide sequence: TGTGCCAGCAGTTCGGGAGAGCGGGAAGTAGAGACCCAGTACTTC. This sequence joins TRBV6-2 or TRBV6-3 and TRBJ2-5; 7 positions match TRBD2. The CDR3 is 15 residues long. Germline CDR1 MNHEY, CDR2 SVGEGT. J gave up 4 bases and V 4 bases, and 9 bases lay outside the gene matches.

The genes are TRBV6-5 and TRBJ2-7, with 11 bases lining up with TRBD2. The germline gives CDR1 MNHEY, CDR2 SVGAGI. The CDR3 totals 15 residues. Trimming took 6 bases from V and 7 from J; bases not matched to a gene: 11. The CDR3 nucleotides read TGTGCCAGCAGCCCCGGGGCTAGCGGGAGGCTTGAGCAGTACTTC. This translates into CASSPGASGRLEQYF.

The J gene is TRBJ2-3, the V gene TRBV15, with 9 bases aligning to TRBD2. The V and J ends lost 0 bases and 9 bases, in that order; junction bases with no gene match: 16. Germline V lookup: CDR1 LNHNV, CDR2 YYDKDF (reference sequence). The CDR3 spans 18 residues. In DNA form, the CDR3 reads TGTGCCACCAGCAGAGATAAGTGGCTAGCGGGGTCGGGGGCCACGCAGTATTTT. It encodes CATSRDKWLAGSGATQYF.

The V call is TRBV4-1, the J call TRBJ2-2; D is unclear. The CDR3 sequence is 14 residues long. Trimming pared 0 bases from V and 6 bases from J, leaving 8 bases between. CDR1 is MGHRA, CDR2 YSYEKL, per germline. The CDR3 DNA is TGCGCCAGCAGCCAAGATTTCTCGGCCGGGGAGCTGTTTTTT. Protein: CASSQDFSAGELFF.

J is TRBJ2-7 and V is TRBV7-2, with 8 bases fitting TRBD2. This CDR3 contains 16 residues. Germline V lookup: CDR1 SGHTA, CDR2 FQGNSA. J lost 4 bases, V lost 5 bases, and 13 bases had no gene match. CDR3 bases: TGTGCCAGCAGCCCCCAGGGAGGAGCGGGAGAATACGAGCAGTACTTC. This encodes CASSPQGGAGEYEQYF.

This clone was counted a few times. CDR3 nucleotides: TGTGCCAGCAGCTTAGTGGGTGGGACAGGGCCGAACACTGAAGCTTTCTTT. Its translation is CASSLVGGTGPNTEAFF. The chain joins TRBV11-3 to TRBJ1-1; the match to TRBD1 covers 9 bases. From germline, CDR1 is SGHNT and CDR2 YENEEA. V lost 1 base and J lost 1; bases outside the gene matches: 7. The CDR3 totals 17 residues.

The genes are TRBV24-1 and TRBJ2-3, with D perhaps matching TRBD2 (6 bases). CDR1 and CDR2 (germline): KGHDR, SFDVKD. Trimming removed 0 bases from V and 3 bases from J, with 12 bases in between. The CDR3 loop spans 16 amino acids. This chain's CDR3 is CATSDLDGGGTDTQYF. The CDR3 nucleotides read TGTGCCACCAGTGATTTGGATGGTGGAGGGACAGATACGCAGTATTTT.

The rearrangement joins TRBV28 to TRBJ1-3; D is possibly TRBD1 (5 bases). Germline assignment: CDR1 MDHEN and CDR2 SYDVKM. Trimming took off 3 bases at V and 0 bases at J, with 12 bases between the two ends. The CDR3 runs to 16 residues. CDR3 DNA: TGTGCCAGCAGTTTCACGAGGGGATTCTCTGGAAACACCATATATTTT. It codes for CASSFTRGFSGNTIYF. The variable domain in full, completed from reference TRBV28 and TRBJ1-3, reads DVKVTQSSRYLVKRTGEKVFLECVQDMDHENMFWYRQDPGLGLRLIYFSYDVKMKEKGDIPEGYSVSREKKERFSLILESASTNQTSMYLCASSFTRGFSGNTIYFGEGSWLTVV.

V and J are TRBV6-1 and TRBJ2-7, with TRBD2 identical over 7 bases. V gave up 2 bases and J gave up 3 bases; unmatched junction bases: 7. CDR1 is MNHNS, CDR2 SASEGT, per germline. This CDR3 comprises 15 residues. As DNA, the CDR3 is TGTGCCAGCAGTGAATGGAGCGGGATTGTCTACGAGCAGTACTTC. Residues: CASSEWSGIVYEQYF.

The chain couples TRBV12-5 to TRBJ2-3; 9 bases align to TRBD1. J was trimmed by 2 bases and V by 6 bases; bases with no gene match: 6. Germline V gene data show CDR1 as LGHNT and CDR2 as FRNRAP. This CDR3 spans 15 amino acids. The CDR3 nucleotides read TGTGCTAGTGGCTCGGGACAGGGTAACACAGATACGCAGTATTTT. Its translation is CASGSGQGNTDTQYF.

The V and J genes are TRBV7-3 and TRBJ2-2; 7 bases match TRBD2. Germline values: CDR1 SGHTA, CDR2 FQGTGA. This CDR3 region has 16 residues. Losses at the gene ends were 1 base for V and 4 bases for J; bases not matched to a gene: 6. In DNA, the CDR3 is TGTGCCAGCAGCTTAAGAGGCGGGAGTTCCACCGGGGAGCTGTTTTTT. This codes for CASSLRGGSSTGELFF.

This chain joins TRBV7-9 and TRBJ2-1; the match to TRBD2 covers 7 bases. Per germline, CDR1 SEHNR and CDR2 FQNEAQ (reference sequence). The CDR3 is 14 amino acids. The J segment lost 5 bases and the V segment lost 2 bases, leaving 3 bases of the junction unmatched. The CDR3 loop reads CASSLLAENNEQFF. CDR3 DNA sequence: TGTGCCAGCAGCTTACTAGCGGAAAACAATGAGCAGTTCTTC.

This clone was found once. The chain employs TRBV19 and TRBJ2-2, with a possible D match to TRBD2 (7 bases). The CDR3 is made up of 15 amino acids. V was trimmed by 6 bases and J by 2 bases, leaving 13 bases between them. Per the germline V gene, CDR1 is LNHDA and CDR2 is SQIVND (reference sequence). DNA for the CDR3: TGTGCCAGTAGCGAGGGGGACTATAACACCGGGGAGCTGTTTTTT. It specifies CASSEGDYNTGELFF.

The V gene is TRBV29-1, the J gene TRBJ2-2; 7 bases map to TRBD1. The germline V gene has CDR1 SQVTM and CDR2 ANQGSEA. The CDR3 runs to 14 residues. Trimming cost V 5 bases and J 1 base; bases outside gene matches: 4. The CDR3 DNA sequence: TGCAGCGTTCCTGGACAGGTGAACACCGGGGAGCTGTTTTTT. Encoded protein: CSVPGQVNTGELFF.

This rearrangement joins TRBV29-1 to TRBJ1-2; D remains unclear. The length of the CDR3 is 13 residues. CDR1 SQVTM and CDR2 ANQGSEA come from the germline V gene. Trimming took off 6 bases at V and 8 bases at J, with 19 bases between the two ends. The chain's CDR3 is CSVTTDPLGGYTF. The CDR3, as DNA: TGCAGCGTCACCACGGACCCCTTGGGGGGCTACACCTTC.

The chain is built from TRBV18 and TRBJ1-1, with 7 bases identical to TRBD1. The CDR3 consists of 15 residues. The V gene's germline CDR1 is KGHSH and CDR2 LQKENI. Germline trimming cut 7 bases from V and 0 bases from J; bases unmatched to any gene: 8. The CDR3 loop reads CASFWKTGMNTEAFF. In nucleotides, the CDR3 is TGTGCCAGCTTTTGGAAGACAGGGATGAACACTGAAGCTTTCTTT.

The chain has TRBV30 and TRBJ1-2; 12 bases are shared with TRBD1. Germline loops: CDR1 GTSNPN, CDR2 SVGIG (reference sequence). The CDR3 contains 13 residues. V lost 3 bases to trimming and J lost 8 bases; unmatched junction nucleotides: 4. As DNA, the CDR3 is TGTGCCTGGAGGGGGACAGGGGGCGGGGGCTACACCTTC. This translates into CAWRGTGGGGYTF.

CDR3 coding DNA: TGTGCCAGCAGTCCGGACAGGGGGCCCTCGGGTGGCTACACCTTC. This encodes CASSPDRGPSGGYTF. The gene calls are TRBV2 and TRBJ1-2, with 11 bases aligning to TRBD1. The CDR3 consists of 15 residues. Germline CDR1 reads SNHLY; CDR2 reads FYNNEI. V lost 5 bases, J lost 7 bases, and 9 bases stayed unmatched.

The gene calls are TRBV5-3 and TRBJ1-1; a weak D match, TRBD1 (6 bases). TRBV5-3 is identified as an open reading frame with a role that is uncertain. V was clipped by 5 bases and J by 4 bases, with 18 bases between them. This CDR3 has 15 amino acids. The CDR3 nucleotides are TGTGCCAGAAGGTCCGAACAGGGCCTTCGCACTGAAGCTTTCTTT. As protein: CARRSEQGLRTEAFF.

The CDR3 coding sequence is TGTGCCAGCAGTATAGCGGGAGGGTTTTACAATGAGCAGTTCTTC. Residues: CASSIAGGFYNEQFF. The genes are TRBV6-2 or TRBV6-3 and TRBJ2-1; 11 nucleotides agree with TRBD2. The CDR3 has 15 residues. V was clipped by 5 bases and J by 4 bases; unmatched bases: 4. Germline lookup yields CDR1 MNHEY and CDR2 SVGEGT.

This sequence joins TRBV27 and TRBJ2-6, with D perhaps matching TRBD1 (6 bases). Germline CDR1 and CDR2: MNHEY and SMNVEV (reference sequence). The CDR3 loop spans 18 amino acids. V was trimmed by 6 bases and J by 0 bases, leaving 18 bases between them. CDR3 sequence reads: CASSRFGQWGSGANVLTF. As DNA, the CDR3 is TGTGCCAGCAGCCGATTTGGACAGTGGGGCTCTGGGGCCAACGTCCTGACTTTC.